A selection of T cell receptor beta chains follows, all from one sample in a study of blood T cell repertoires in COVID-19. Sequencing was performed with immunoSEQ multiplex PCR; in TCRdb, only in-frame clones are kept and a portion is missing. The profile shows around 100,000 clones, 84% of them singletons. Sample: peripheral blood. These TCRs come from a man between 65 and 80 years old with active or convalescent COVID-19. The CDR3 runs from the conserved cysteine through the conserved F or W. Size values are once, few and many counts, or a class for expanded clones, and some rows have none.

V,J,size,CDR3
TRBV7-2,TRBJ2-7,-,CASSLSSYEQYF
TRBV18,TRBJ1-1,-,CASSPTKNTEAFF
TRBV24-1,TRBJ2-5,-,CATSDLTGTQYF
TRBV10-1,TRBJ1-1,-,CASTGTGGVLVNTEAFF
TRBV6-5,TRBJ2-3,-,CASFTRYTDTQYF
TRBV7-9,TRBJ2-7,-,CASRPGTGSSSYEQYF
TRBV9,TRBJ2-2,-,CASSVVSSGAMNTGELFF
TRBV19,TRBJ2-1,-,CASSETSGSSYNEQFF
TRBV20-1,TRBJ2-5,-,CSATGVQPQYF
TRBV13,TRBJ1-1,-,CASSKPNTEAFF
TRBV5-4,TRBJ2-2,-,CASSLGQVKGGELFF
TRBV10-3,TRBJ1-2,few,CAIVSDKTYGYTF
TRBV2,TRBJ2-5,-,CASSTVVETQYF
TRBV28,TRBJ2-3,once,CASSLLSGGANTQYF
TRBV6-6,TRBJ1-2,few,CASSGPRRDRGGYTF
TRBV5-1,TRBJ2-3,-,CASSLQSSTDTQYF
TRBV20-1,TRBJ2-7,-,CSAGGADEQYF
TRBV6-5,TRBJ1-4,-,CASGPDRGRDEKLFF
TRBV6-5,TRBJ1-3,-,CASSYSTVNSGNTIYF
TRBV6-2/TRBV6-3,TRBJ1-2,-,CASSLGSYGYTF
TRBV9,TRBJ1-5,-,CASSVGRRGRARVRNQPQHF
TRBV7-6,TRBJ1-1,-,CATRKGAATEAFF
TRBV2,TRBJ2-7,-,CASRGLGEQYF
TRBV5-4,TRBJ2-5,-,CASSYRQGALGGETQYF
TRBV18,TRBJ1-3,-,CASSPQGQGINTIYF
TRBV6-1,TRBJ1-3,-,CASSKDTGTLADTIYF
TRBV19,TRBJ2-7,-,CASSRDRTYEQYF
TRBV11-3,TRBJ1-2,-,CASSSPGIDGYTF
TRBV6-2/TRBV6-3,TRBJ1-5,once,CASSQGANSNQPQHF
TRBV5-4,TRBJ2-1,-,CASRLGTDYNEQFF
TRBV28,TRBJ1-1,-,CASRRDRPTEAFF
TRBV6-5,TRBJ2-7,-,CASSYRDRDYEQYF
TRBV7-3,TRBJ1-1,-,CASSLQGPNTEAFF
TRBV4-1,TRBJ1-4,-,CASSQDPGGLREKLFF
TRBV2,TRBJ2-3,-,CASSELAAGVYTDTQYF
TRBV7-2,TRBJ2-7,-,CASSPVQGNSYEQYF